The 20 T cell receptor beta chains below all came from one sample that was sequenced in a study of shared T cell receptors in the human thymus. Produced via immunoSEQ multiplex PCR; TCRdb's table is partial and in-frame only. The profile shows 55,000 to 75,000 clones, 90% to 95% of them singletons. Sequenced input: thymocytes. Receptor source: a human donor.

The chain is built from TRBV2 and TRBJ1-5; the D gene is possibly TRBD1 (5 bases). CDR1 and CDR2 from the germline V gene are SNHLY and FYNNEI. V dropped 5 bases and J dropped 7 bases, with 24 bases sitting between them. This CDR3 is built from 17 residues. Written as DNA, the CDR3 is TGTGCCAGCAGTTCCGCCCTGGACGGGACCCTGGAGCAGCCCCAGCATTTT. This gives the protein CASSSALDGTLEQPQHF.

The rearrangement joins TRBV27 to TRBJ2-7; D is uncertain. The CDR3 has 13 amino acids. Per germline, CDR1 MNHEY and CDR2 SMNVEV (reference sequence). The V and J ends lost 3 bases and 0 bases respectively, with 6 bases between them. CDR3 region: CASSFQSSYEQYF. In DNA, the CDR3 is TGTGCCAGCAGTTTCCAGAGCTCCTACGAGCAGTACTTC.

The chain couples TRBV4-3 to TRBJ1-1; TRBD1 matches at 8 bases. With V trimmed by 6 bases and J by 5 bases, 11 bases remained unmatched. Germline V gene sequence: CDR1 LGHNA, CDR2 YSLEER. CDR3 length: 15 amino acids. The CDR3: CASRRQGAVPTEAFF. CDR3 nucleotides: TGCGCCAGCAGACGCCAGGGGGCGGTTCCTACTGAAGCTTTCTTT.

The rearrangement links TRBV7-2 to TRBJ1-4; TRBD1 matches at 8 bases. The CDR3 runs to 14 residues. V shed 5 bases and J 8 bases; nucleotides not matched to a gene: 7. Per the germline V gene, CDR1 is SGHTA and CDR2 is FQGNSA. The CDR3 coding sequence is TGTGCCAGCAGCCTACAGGGGGGCAGCGAAAAACTGTTTTTT. Its translation: CASSLQGGSEKLFF. Full variable domain (remainder filled in from reference TRBV7-2 and TRBJ1-4): GAGVSQSPSNKVTEKGKDVELRCDPISGHTALYWYRQSLGQGLEFLIYFQGNSAPDKSGLPSDRFSAERTGGSVSTLTIQRTQQEDSAVYLCASSLQGGSEKLFFGSGTQLSVL.

With regard to this clone: A junction end diverges from the germline sequence, so it may reflect a read error. This chain links TRBV7-6 with TRBJ2-5; TRBD1 might be the D (7 bases). Per the germline V gene, CDR1 is SGHVS and CDR2 is FNYEAQ. The CDR3 extends over 18 amino acids. CDR3 protein: CASTLTGDYGGGRETQYF. The CDR3 bases are TGTGCCAGCACCTTAACGGGGGATTACGGAGGGGGCCGGGAGACCCAGTACTTC. Using reference TRBV7-6 and TRBJ2-5 for the parts outside the CDR3, the full variable domain is GAGVSQSPRYKVTKRGQDVALRCDPISGHVSLYWYRQALGQGPEFLTYFNYEAQQDKSGLPNDRFSAERPEGSISTLTIQRTEQRDSAMYRCASTLTGDYGGGRETQYFGPGTRLLVL.

This clone appeared a single time. The gene calls are TRBV5-6 and TRBJ1-5; possibly TRBD1 for D (6 bases). This CDR3 spans 14 amino acids. Germline V CDR1 and CDR2: SGHDT, YYEEEE. Trimming removed 8 bases at V and 0 bases at J, with 12 bases between. The CDR3 is CASRTVLSNQPQHF. CDR3 bases: TGTGCCAGTAGGACAGTACTTAGCAATCAGCCCCAGCATTTT.

The V call is TRBV15, the J call TRBJ2-1; TRBD1 agrees at 7 bases. There are 18 residues in the CDR3. V gave up 3 bases and J gave up 1 base; unmatched junction bases: 12. Per germline, CDR1 LNHNV and CDR2 YYDKDF (reference sequence). This CDR3 reads CATSRTLEGAGSYNEQFF. The CDR3, as DNA: TGTGCCACCAGCAGGACCCTTGAGGGGGCAGGATCCTACAATGAGCAGTTCTTC.

The chain combines TRBV7-2 with TRBJ2-5; 8 nucleotides align to TRBD2. The CDR3 is made up of 14 amino acids. V was clipped by 5 bases and J by 5 bases; unmatched bases: 7. Germline-derived CDR1 and CDR2 are SGHTA and FQGNSA. DNA of the CDR3: TGTGCCAGCAGCCTACCGACTAGCGTTGAGACCCAGTACTTC. This translates into CASSLPTSVETQYF.

The chain joins TRBV4-1 to TRBJ2-1; 8 bases line up with TRBD2. The CDR3 loop spans 18 amino acids. Germline V gene sequence: CDR1 MGHRA, CDR2 YSYEKL. The trim removed 3 bases at V and 9 bases at J, leaving 19 bases unmatched. CDR3 loop: CASSHNLWAGGGIIEQFF. The CDR3 nucleotides are TGCGCCAGCAGCCACAACCTGTGGGCGGGGGGTGGTATTATTGAGCAGTTCTTC.

The chain carries TRBV6-5 and TRBJ1-1; D may be TRBD1 (5 bases). Trimming left V 7 bases short and J 1 base short, with 13 bases between. The germline CDR1 and CDR2 sequences are MNHEY and SVGAGI. This CDR3 has 14 residues. In DNA, the CDR3 is TGTGCCAGCACTTCAAAGGGACCGAACACTGAAGCTTTCTTT. It specifies CASTSKGPNTEAFF.

The chain recombines TRBV6-1 with TRBJ1-2; tentatively, D is TRBD1 (6 bases). Germline loops: CDR1 MNHNS, CDR2 SASEGT. The CDR3 totals 14 residues. Trimming shortened V by 6 bases and J by 0 bases, and 11 bases separated the two germline ends. CDR3 loop: CASSRTAPNYGYTF. As DNA, the CDR3 is TGTGCCAGCAGCAGGACAGCACCTAACTATGGCTACACCTTC.

The J gene is TRBJ2-6, the V gene TRBV9, with D perhaps TRBD1 (6 bases). Trimming removed 0 bases at V and 0 bases at J, with 13 bases between. The CDR3 sequence is 18 residues long. Germline lookup yields CDR1 SGDLS and CDR2 YYNGEE. The CDR3 coding sequence is TGTGCCAGCAGCGTAGCAGGGGAAAAAAACTCTGGGGCCAACGTCCTGACTTTC. It encodes CASSVAGEKNSGANVLTF.

This clone appeared once. The J gene is TRBJ1-6, the V gene TRBV19; possibly TRBD1 for D (6 bases). Germline V lookup: CDR1 LNHDA, CDR2 SQIVND (reference sequence). Between the trimmed V and J ends, which lost 3 bases and 0 bases, there was a span of 15 bases. The CDR3 consists of 18 residues. In DNA form, the CDR3 reads TGTGCCAGTAGTATTAAGGGGGTTCCCAGCTCCTATAATTCACCCCTCCACTTT. Translating it yields CASSIKGVPSSYNSPLHF. The full variable domain, completed using reference TRBV19 and TRBJ1-6, is DGGITQSPKYLFRKEGQNVTLSCEQNLNHDAMYWYRQDPGQGLRLIYYSQIVNDFQKGDIAEGYSVSREKKESFPLTVTSAQKNPTAFYLCASSIKGVPSSYNSPLHFGNGTRLTVT.

This chain links TRBV6-5 with TRBJ1-1, with a weak D call TRBD1 (5 bases). Germline V lookup: CDR1 MNHEY, CDR2 SVGAGI. Trimming pared 6 bases from V and 4 bases from J, leaving 15 bases between. The CDR3 has 14 residues. CDR3 DNA sequence: TGTGCCAGCAGCCTCCAGGGCGTGGGCACTGAAGCTTTCTTT. It translates to CASSLQGVGTEAFF.

The chain links TRBV11-1 to TRBJ2-5, with 8 nucleotides matching TRBD1. Looked up from germline, CDR1 is SGHAT and CDR2 is FQDESV (reference sequence). The CDR3 length is 17 residues. With 5 bases clipped from V and 2 bases from J, the junction kept 13 bases outside the gene matches. The CDR3 DNA is TGTGCCAGCAGCCCCACCGTCGGACAGGGACGGCAAGAGACCCAGTACTTC. Encoded protein: CASSPTVGQGRQETQYF.

The chain employs TRBV15 and TRBJ2-1; D may be TRBD1 (6 bases). The CDR3 runs 15 residues. Deletions cut 5 bases from V and 8 bases from J, with 19 bases between. From germline, CDR1 is LNHNV and CDR2 YYDKDF (reference sequence). The CDR3 DNA follows: TGTGCCACCAGCGGACAGTATAATGTGGGCGATGAGCAGTTCTTC. Translation: CATSGQYNVGDEQFF.

The V and J genes are TRBV6-5 and TRBJ1-5; D might be TRBD1 (6 bases). This CDR3 comprises 13 residues. Germline values: CDR1 MNHEY, CDR2 SVGAGI. V shed 6 bases and J shed 10 bases, with 16 bases lying between them. The DNA of the CDR3 is TGTGCCAGCAGATACCGGGACACCTACCCCCAGCATTTT. It codes for CASRYRDTYPQHF.

The rearrangement links TRBV4-3 to TRBJ2-7; 7 nucleotides align to TRBD2. V gave up 4 bases and J gave up 3 bases; unmatched junction bases: 9. CDR1 is LGHNA and CDR2 is YSLEER in the germline V gene. The CDR3 sequence is 15 residues long. This chain's CDR3 is CASSPEAGGVYEQYF. The CDR3 coding sequence is TGCGCCAGCAGCCCAGAAGCTGGGGGGGTCTACGAGCAGTACTTC.

V is TRBV28 and J is TRBJ2-3; no definite D call. Germline CDR1 reads MDHEN; CDR2 reads SYDVKM. The CDR3 covers 12 residues. V lost 3 bases to trimming and J lost 10 bases, with 11 bases between them. The CDR3 loop reads CASSFPPGSQYF. CDR3 bases: TGTGCCAGCAGTTTCCCGCCTGGTTCGCAGTATTTT. The variable domain in full, with the rest retrieved from reference TRBV28 and TRBJ2-3, is DVKVTQSSRYLVKRTGEKVFLECVQDMDHENMFWYRQDPGLGLRLIYFSYDVKMKEKGDIPEGYSVSREKKERFSLILESASTNQTSMYLCASSFPPGSQYFGPGTRLTVL.

The gene calls are TRBV11-1 and TRBJ1-6; D is undetermined. Per germline, CDR1 SGHAT and CDR2 FQDESV (reference sequence). Trimming took 4 bases from V and 14 from J, leaving 24 bases between them. The CDR3 sequence is 16 residues long. The CDR3 region is CASSYRPALELLALHF. For the CDR3, the DNA is TGTGCCAGCAGCTACCGACCGGCCCTGGAATTATTAGCCCTCCACTTT.